This T cell receptor (beta chain) emerged from a study of radiotherapy plus CTLA-4 blockade in lung cancer. Clones were read by immunoSEQ multiplex PCR, and TCRdb kept only the in-frame ones, dropping some. The table lists some 73,000 clones, 70% to 85% of them singletons. V was shortened by 1 base and J by 0 bases, with 16 bases between the two germline ends. CDR3 length equals 17 residues. The germline V gene encodes CDR1 SGHRS and CDR2 YFSETQ. The chain recombines TRBV5-1 with TRBJ1-2; D call uncertain. This sequence originates from a human donor with non-small cell lung cancer who had stable disease on radiotherapy plus ipilimumab. The specimen was peripheral blood, collected from a patient treated with radiotherapy plus ipilimumab. CDR3 amino acids: CASSLSSGGRTNYGYTF. CDR3 bases: TGCGCCAGCAGCTTGTCCTCCGGAGGCCGAACTAACTATGGCTACACCTTC.